Listed below are T cell receptor beta chains from one sample, sequenced in a study of metastatic and nonmetastatic thyroid tumors. Using MiXCR, TCRdb reanalyzed the PCR reads. The sample has around 37,000 clones; about 20% are singletons. Sequenced material: blood. These receptors were collected from a female donor with papillary thyroid cancer or a benign thyroid nodule (not recorded which). Some clones in this sample may be carry-over from other donors' samples. Each CDR3 is given with its conserved first and last residue.

J,V,CDR3
TRBJ2-7,TRBV28,CASRSGSAYEQYF
TRBJ2-2,TRBV2,CASSDGGRAYTGELFF
TRBJ2-3,TRBV28,CASSFRKSDDTQYF
TRBJ1-2,TRBV13,CASTNTRDRDGYTF
TRBJ1-1,TRBV7-3,CASSPQGAGTEAFF
TRBJ1-6,TRBV2,CASKGDEDSPLHF
TRBJ2-5,TRBV5-8,CASSHGTSGETQYF
TRBJ2-7,TRBV11-1,CASTGRNKAGGPLEQYF
TRBJ2-5,TRBV9,CSSSEGQGLETQYF
TRBJ1-2,TRBV6-4,CASSARWDRDRPIYGYTF
TRBJ1-1,TRBV29-1,CSGSYNTEAFF
TRBJ2-2,TRBV2,CASSVYVLGLAGNTGELFF
TRBJ2-1,TRBV6-1,CASRPRYNEQFF
TRBJ1-1,TRBV5-1,CASSLGPRGMNTEAFF
TRBJ2-7,TRBV13,CASSSPTGQVTSGRIEQYF
TRBJ2-5,TRBV7-3,CASSSPGQGETQYF
TRBJ2-7,TRBV6-1,CASREAGMMNEQYF
TRBJ1-2,TRBV9,CASSGQVGKGGYTF
TRBJ2-7,TRBV10-3,CASREHLNEQYF
TRBJ1-1,TRBV18,CASSPGQRGTEAFF